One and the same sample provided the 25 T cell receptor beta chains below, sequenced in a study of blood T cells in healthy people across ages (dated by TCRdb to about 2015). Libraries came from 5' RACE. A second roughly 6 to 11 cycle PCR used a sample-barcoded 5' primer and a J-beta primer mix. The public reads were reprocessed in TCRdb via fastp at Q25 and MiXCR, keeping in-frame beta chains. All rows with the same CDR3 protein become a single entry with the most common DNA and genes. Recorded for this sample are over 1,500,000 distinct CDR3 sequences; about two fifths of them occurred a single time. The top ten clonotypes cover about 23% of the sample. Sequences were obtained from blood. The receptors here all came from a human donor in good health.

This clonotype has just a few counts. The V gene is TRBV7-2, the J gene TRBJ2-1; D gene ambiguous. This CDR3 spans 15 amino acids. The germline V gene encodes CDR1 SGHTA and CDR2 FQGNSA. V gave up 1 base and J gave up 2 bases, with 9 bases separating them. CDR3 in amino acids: CASSLDPFPYNEQFF. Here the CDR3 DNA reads TGTGCCAGCAGCTTAGATCCCTTTCCCTACAATGAGCAGTTCTTC.

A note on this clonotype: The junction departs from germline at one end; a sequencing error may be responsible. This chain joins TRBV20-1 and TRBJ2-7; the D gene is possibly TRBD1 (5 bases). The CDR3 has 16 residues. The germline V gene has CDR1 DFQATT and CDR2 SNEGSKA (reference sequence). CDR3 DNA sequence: TGCAGTGCTAGAGACAAGGGCCAGGGTAACCCCCTAAAGCAGCACTTC. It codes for CSARDKGQGNPLKQHF.

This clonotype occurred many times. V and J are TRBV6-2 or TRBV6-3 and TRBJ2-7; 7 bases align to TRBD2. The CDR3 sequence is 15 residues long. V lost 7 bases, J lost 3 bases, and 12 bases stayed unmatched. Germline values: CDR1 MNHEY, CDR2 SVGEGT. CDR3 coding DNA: TGTGCCAGCATCCCATCCGCGGGGGAGGGCTACGAGCAGTACTTC. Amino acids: CASIPSAGEGYEQYF.

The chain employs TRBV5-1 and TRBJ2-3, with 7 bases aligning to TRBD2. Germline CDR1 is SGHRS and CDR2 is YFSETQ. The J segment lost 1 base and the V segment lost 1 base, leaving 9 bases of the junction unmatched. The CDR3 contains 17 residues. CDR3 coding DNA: TGCGCCAGCAGCTTGTCGGGGGGAATCGGTCGCACAGATACGCAGTATTTT. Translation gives CASSLSGGIGRTDTQYF. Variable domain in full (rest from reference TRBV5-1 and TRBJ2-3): KAGVTQTPRYLIKTRGQQVTLSCSPISGHRSVSWYQQTPGQGLQFLFEYFSETQRNKGNFPGRFSGRQFSNSRSEMNVSTLELGDSALYLCASSLSGGIGRTDTQYFGPGTRLTVL.

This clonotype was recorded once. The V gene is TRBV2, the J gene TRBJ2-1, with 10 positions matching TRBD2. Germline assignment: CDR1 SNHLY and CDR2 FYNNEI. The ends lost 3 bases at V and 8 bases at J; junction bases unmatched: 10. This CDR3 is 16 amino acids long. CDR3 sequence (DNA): TGTGCCAGCAGTGAGTACAGCGGGGGGGCCGGGTATGAGCAGTTCTTC. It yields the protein CASSEYSGGAGYEQFF.

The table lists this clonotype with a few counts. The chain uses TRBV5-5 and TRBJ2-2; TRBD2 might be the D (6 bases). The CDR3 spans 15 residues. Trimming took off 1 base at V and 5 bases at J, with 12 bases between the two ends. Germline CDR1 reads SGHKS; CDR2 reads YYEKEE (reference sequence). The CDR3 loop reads CASSLQGAGTGELFF. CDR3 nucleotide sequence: TGTGCCAGCAGCTTGCAGGGCGCGGGAACCGGGGAGCTGTTTTTT.

The CDR3: CASSFRVRFVGSRTDAKNIQYF. DNA of the CDR3: TGTGCCAGCAGTTTTCGGGTTCGTTTTGTGGGTTCTAGGACCGATGCAAAAAACATTCAGTACTTC. This chain connects TRBV12-3 or TRBV12-4 to TRBJ2-4; D uncertain. With 3 bases removed from V and 4 bases from J, the gap between germline ends came to 34 bases. The length of the CDR3 is 22 residues.

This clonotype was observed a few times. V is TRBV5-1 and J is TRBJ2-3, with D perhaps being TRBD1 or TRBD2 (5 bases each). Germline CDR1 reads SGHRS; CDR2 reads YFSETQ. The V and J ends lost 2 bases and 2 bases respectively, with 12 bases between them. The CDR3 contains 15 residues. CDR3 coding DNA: TGCGCCAGCAGCTTCCGGGACCGTCTCACAGATACGCAGTATTTT. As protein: CASSFRDRLTDTQYF.

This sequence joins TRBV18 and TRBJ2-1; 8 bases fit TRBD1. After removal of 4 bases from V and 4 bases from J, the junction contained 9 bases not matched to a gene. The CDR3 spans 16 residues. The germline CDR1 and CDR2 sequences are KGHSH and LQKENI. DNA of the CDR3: TGTGCCAGCTCACTACGCCGGGACAGGTATTACAATGAGCAGTTCTTC. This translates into CASSLRRDRYYNEQFF.

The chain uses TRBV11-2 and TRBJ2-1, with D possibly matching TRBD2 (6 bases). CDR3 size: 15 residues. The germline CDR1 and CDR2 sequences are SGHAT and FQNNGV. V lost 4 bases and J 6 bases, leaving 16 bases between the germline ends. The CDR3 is CASSSISGQSNEQFF. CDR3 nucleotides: TGTGCCAGCAGCTCCATTAGCGGCCAAAGCAATGAGCAGTTCTTC.

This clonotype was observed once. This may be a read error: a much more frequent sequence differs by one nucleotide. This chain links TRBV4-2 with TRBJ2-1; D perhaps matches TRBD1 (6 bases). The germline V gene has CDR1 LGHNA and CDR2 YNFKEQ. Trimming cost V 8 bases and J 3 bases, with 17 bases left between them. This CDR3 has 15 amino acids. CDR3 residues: CASGRGDRYYNEQFF. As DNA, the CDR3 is TGTGCCAGCGGCCGAGGAGACAGGTACTACAATGAGCAGTTCTTC.

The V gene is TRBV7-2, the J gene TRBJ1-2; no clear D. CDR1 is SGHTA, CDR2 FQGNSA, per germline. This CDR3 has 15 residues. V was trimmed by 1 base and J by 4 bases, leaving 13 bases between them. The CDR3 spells CASSLGPKEPYGYTF. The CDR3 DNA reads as TGTGCCAGCAGCTTAGGGCCAAAGGAGCCCTATGGCTACACCTTC. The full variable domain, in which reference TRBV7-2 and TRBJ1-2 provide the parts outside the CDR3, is GAGVSQSPSNKVTEKGKDVELRCDPISGHTALYWYRQSLGQGLEFLIYFQGNSAPDKSGLPSDRFSAERTGGSVSTLTIQRTQQEDSAVYLCASSLGPKEPYGYTFGSGTRLTVV.

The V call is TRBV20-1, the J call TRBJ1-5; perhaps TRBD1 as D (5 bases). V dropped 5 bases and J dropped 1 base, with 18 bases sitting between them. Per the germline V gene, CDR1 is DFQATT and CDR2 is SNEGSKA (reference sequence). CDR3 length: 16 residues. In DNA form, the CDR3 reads TGCAGTGCTCCACAGGAGACCTGGGGCAGCAATCAGCCCCAGCATTTT. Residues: CSAPQETWGSNQPQHF.

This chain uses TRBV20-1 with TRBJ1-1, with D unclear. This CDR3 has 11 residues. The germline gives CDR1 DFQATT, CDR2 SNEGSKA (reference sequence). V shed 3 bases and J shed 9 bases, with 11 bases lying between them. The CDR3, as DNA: TGCAGTGCTAGTAACGCTGAGCAAGCTTTCTTT. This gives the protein CSASNAEQAFF.

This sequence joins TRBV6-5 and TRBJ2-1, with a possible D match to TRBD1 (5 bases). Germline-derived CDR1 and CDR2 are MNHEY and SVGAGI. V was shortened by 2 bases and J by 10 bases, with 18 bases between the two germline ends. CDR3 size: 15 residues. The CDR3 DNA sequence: TGTGCCAGCAGTTACGGGGCAGAGTTTAGCTACGAGCAGTTCTTC. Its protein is CASSYGAEFSYEQFF.

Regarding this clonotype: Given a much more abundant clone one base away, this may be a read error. CDR3 sequence: CSVVLRAGGINNEQYF. In DNA, the CDR3 is TGCAGCGTTGTCCTTCGCGCAGGGGGTATAAACAATGAGCAGTACTTC. The chain links TRBV29-1 to TRBJ2-5; 7 bases agree with TRBD1. Trimming cost V 4 bases and J 11 bases; bases outside gene matches: 22. The CDR3 extends over 16 amino acids. Germline assignment: CDR1 SQVTM and CDR2 ANQGSEA.

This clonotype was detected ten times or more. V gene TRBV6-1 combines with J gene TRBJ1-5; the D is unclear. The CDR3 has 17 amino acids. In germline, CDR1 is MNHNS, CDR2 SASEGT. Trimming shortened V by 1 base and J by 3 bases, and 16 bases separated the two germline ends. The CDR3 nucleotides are TGTGCCAGCAGTGAAGAGCCCCAGGACCTCTTCAATCAGCCCCAGCATTTT. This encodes CASSEEPQDLFNQPQHF.

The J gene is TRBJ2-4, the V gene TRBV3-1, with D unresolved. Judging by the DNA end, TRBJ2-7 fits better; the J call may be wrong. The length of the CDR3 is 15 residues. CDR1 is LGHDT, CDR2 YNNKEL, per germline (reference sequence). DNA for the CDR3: TGTGCCAGCAGCCACCCAGGCCGGGTCTCCTACGAGCAGTACTTC. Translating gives CASSHPGRVSYEQYF.

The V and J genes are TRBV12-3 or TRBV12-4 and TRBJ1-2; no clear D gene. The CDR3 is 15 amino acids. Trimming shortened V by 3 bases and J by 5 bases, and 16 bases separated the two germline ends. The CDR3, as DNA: TGTGCCAGCAGTTTTAGAATATACAGCCTTTATGGCTACACCTTC. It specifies CASSFRIYSLYGYTF.

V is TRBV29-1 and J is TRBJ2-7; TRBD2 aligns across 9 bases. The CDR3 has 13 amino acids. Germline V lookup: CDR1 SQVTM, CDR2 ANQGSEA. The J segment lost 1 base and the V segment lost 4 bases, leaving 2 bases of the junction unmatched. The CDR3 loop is CSVVLAGSYEQYF. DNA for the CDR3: TGCAGCGTTGTCCTAGCGGGGTCCTACGAGCAGTACTTC.

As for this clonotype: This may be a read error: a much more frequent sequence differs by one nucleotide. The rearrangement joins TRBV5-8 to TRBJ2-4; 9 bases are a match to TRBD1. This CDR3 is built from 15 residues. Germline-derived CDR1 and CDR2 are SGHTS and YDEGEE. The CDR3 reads CASSLAGTGLNILYF. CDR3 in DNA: TGTGCCAGCAGCCTAGCCGGGACAGGGCTAAACATTCTGTACTTC.

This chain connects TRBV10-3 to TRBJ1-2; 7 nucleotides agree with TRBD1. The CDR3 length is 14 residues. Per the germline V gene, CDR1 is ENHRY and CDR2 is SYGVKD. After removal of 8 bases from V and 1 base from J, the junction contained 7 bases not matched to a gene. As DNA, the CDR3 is TGTGCCATCTCGGGTGGGACAGTTAACTATGGCTACACCTTC. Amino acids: CAISGGTVNYGYTF.

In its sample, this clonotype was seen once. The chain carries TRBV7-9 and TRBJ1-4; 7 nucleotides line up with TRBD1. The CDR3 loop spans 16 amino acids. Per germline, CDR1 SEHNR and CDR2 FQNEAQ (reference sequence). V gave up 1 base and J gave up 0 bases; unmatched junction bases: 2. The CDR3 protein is CASSLGDRATNEKLFF. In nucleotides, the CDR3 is TGTGCCAGCAGCTTAGGGGACAGAGCAACTAATGAAAAACTGTTTTTT.

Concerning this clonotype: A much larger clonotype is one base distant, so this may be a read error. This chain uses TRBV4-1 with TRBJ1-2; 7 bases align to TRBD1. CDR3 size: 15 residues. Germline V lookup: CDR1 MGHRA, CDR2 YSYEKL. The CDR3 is CASSQVQGSNYGCTF. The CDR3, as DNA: TGCGCCAGCAGCCAAGTACAGGGGTCTAACTATGGCTGCACCTTC.

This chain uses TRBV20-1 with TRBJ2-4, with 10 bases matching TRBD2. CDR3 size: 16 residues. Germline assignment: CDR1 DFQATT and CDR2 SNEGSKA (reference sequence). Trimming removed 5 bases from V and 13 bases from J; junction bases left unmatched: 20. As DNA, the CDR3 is TGCAGTGCTCTGCTATGGCCCGCTAGCGGGGGCCTTGAGCAGTACTTC. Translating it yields CSALLWPASGGLEQYF.